The rows below give T cell receptor beta chains drawn from one sample of a study of blood T cells in healthy people across ages. TCRdb fed the 5' RACE reads into MiXCR, producing one record per CDR3 protein. The sample lists around 1.5 million distinct CDR3 sequences, approximately 32% seen once, with about 11% in the top ten. Sequencing input: blood. All receptors come from a woman aged 25-40 years in good health. CDR3s include the opening cysteine and the closing phenylalanine or tryptophan. A D gene is named only where the DNA matches it firmly. Expanded clones get a size class; other rows say once, few or many, or leave the size out.

.	TRBV11-2	.	TRBJ1-2	CASSQSPGTKSTGYTF
.	TRBV5-1	.	TRBJ1-4	CASSRDGEGYEKLFF
few	TRBV5-4	TRBD2	TRBJ2-1	CASSWTSGFYNEQFF
few	TRBV7-8	.	TRBJ1-5	CASSLGEGNQPQHF
.	TRBV16	TRBD1	TRBJ1-5	CASSPTILGQGQPQHF
few	TRBV27	.	TRBJ2-3	CASSLVPRTDTQYF
.	TRBV10-3	.	TRBJ2-1	CAISESLQGNYNEQFF
few	TRBV12-3/TRBV12-4	.	TRBJ1-2	CASGPRDDSYGYTF
.	TRBV5-6	.	TRBJ1-3	CASSSGHRGNTIYF
.	TRBV10-1	TRBD1	TRBJ2-1	CASSYARDRGLLGQFF
.	TRBV29-1	.	TRBJ2-2	CSVDGGAVGKGELFF
.	TRBV20-1	TRBD2	TRBJ2-1	CSASPSGDYNEQFF
.	TRBV27	TRBD1	TRBJ1-1	CASSPGEGALTEAFF
.	TRBV14	.	TRBJ1-6	CASSQEVPNSPLHF
.	TRBV29-1	.	TRBJ2-3	CSVPRGGMRDTQYF
few	TRBV29-1	.	TRBJ1-5	CSVGTGQPNQPQHF
.	TRBV7-2	.	TRBJ1-1	CASSLWARVRLFDTEAFF
.	TRBV9	.	TRBJ2-6	CASSDSWANVLTF
.	TRBV5-1	.	TRBJ2-1	CASRDFGTANEQFF
.	TRBV6-5	TRBD2	TRBJ2-3	CASSYDPKVTSGWADTQYF
.	TRBV6-1	TRBD1	TRBJ1-1	CASSSGTAHTEAFF
few	TRBV18	.	.	CASSSHLGNEQYF
.	TRBV27	TRBD2	TRBJ2-1	CASSVIAGGHKNEQFF
.	TRBV9	TRBD2	TRBJ2-5	CASSGGTRAETQYF
.	TRBV10-3	.	TRBJ1-1	CAISEWSAGGTEAFF
few	TRBV24-1	.	TRBJ2-5	CATSDWRGSQETQYF
few	TRBV7-3	.	TRBJ2-1	CASSPDGTHNEQFF
.	TRBV29-1	.	TRBJ1-5	CIASTGVNQPQHF
.	TRBV20-1	.	TRBJ2-1	CSASPRRGIWNEQFF
few	TRBV6-1	.	TRBJ2-7	CASNQGGPYEQYF
.	TRBV7-2	.	TRBJ2-5	CASSFEGVRQETQYF
once	TRBV5-1	TRBD2	TRBJ2-7	CASSLGQAGGVFEQYF
few	TRBV4-1	TRBD1	TRBJ2-5	CASSQSRLRDSQETQYF
few	TRBV3-1	.	TRBJ2-1	CASSPHLAVLGGAPNEQFF
few	TRBV15	.	TRBJ2-7	CATSGADSSYEQYF
.	TRBV5-1	.	TRBJ2-7	CASRWGEANTYEQYF
.	TRBV20-1	.	TRBJ2-1	CSAGGDRVGNEQFF
.	TRBV27	.	TRBJ1-4	CASSFRGLPEKLFF
.	TRBV2	.	TRBJ2-5	CASRTNANQETQYF
.	TRBV6-6	.	TRBJ1-5	CASSYPAPGQPQHF
.	TRBV27	.	TRBJ2-3	CASSLSEGVTDTQYF
.	TRBV7-2	.	TRBJ1-1	CASSLRSGAADTEAFF
few	TRBV7-2	TRBD2	TRBJ2-3	CASSFPVKAGFHSTDTQYF
.	TRBV3-1	.	TRBJ2-5	CASGGLEEQYF
.	TRBV18	.	TRBJ2-5	CASSPPNGMRETQYF
.	TRBV20-1	TRBD1	TRBJ2-3	CSASGTGNTDTQYF
.	TRBV13	TRBD1	TRBJ2-7	CASRKDREYEQYF
.	TRBV5-5	.	TRBJ2-7	CAGSLVTSFYEQYF
.	TRBV24-1	.	TRBJ2-1	CATSDSLAGATYNEQFF
few	TRBV9	TRBD2	TRBJ2-7	CASSPSGRLRTSYEQYF
few	TRBV4-2	.	TRBJ2-5	CASSPGPHISSETQYF
.	TRBV29-1	.	TRBJ2-5	CSVGSSAGAQYF
.	TRBV30	.	TRBJ1-4	CAWSGKGRPGPNEKLFF